This TCR beta chain was found in a study of blood T cells in healthy people across ages. This clonotype has a single count. As yet, its antigen is unknown. Then a second PCR, running about 6 to 12 cycles, was carried out with a sample-barcoded 5' primer and a J-beta primer mix. Every cDNA was tagged by a template-switch adaptor with 12 random nucleotides. The yield of each sample was at least 2.5 million CDR3-containing paired-end reads. From the 5' RACE reads, TCRdb called clonotypes with MiXCR, one entry per CDR3 protein. The table shows nearly 800,000 distinct CDR3 sequences, with around 50% occurring only once. Regarding the study as a whole: Nothing was known about donor CMV status, and this possibly confounded expanded clonotype changes.

CDR3 length: 13 residues. The germline V gene encodes CDR1 DFQATT and CDR2 SNEGSKA (reference sequence). The TCR was taken from a man between 40 and 49 years old in good health. The chain combines TRBV20-1 with TRBJ2-5; weak D call: TRBD1 (5 bases). The J call may not be correct, given that the DNA end is closer to TRBJ2-1. Sequencing was done on a sample of blood. The CDR3 nucleotides are TGCAGTGTTGAGTCTGTGGGGCAAGAGACCCAGTTCTTC. Protein: CSVESVGQETQFF.